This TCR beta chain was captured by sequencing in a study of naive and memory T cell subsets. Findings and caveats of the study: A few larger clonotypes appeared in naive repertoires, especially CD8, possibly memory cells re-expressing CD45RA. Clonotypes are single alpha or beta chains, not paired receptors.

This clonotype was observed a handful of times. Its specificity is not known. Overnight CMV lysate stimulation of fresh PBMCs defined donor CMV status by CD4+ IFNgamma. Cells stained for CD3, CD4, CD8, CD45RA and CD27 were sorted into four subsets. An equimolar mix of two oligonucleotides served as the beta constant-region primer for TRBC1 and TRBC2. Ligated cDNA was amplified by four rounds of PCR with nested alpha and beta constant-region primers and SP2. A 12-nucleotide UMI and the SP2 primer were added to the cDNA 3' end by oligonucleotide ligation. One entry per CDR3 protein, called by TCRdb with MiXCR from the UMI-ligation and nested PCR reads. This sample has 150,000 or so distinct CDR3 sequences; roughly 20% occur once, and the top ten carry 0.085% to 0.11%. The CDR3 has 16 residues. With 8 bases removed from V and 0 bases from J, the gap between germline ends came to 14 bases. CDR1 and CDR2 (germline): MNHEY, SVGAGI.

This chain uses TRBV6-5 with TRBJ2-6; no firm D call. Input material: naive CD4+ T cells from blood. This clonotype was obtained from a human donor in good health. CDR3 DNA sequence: TGTGCCAGCTCCCTTGTGGTCAACTCTGGGGCCAACGTCCTGACTTTC. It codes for CASSLVVNSGANVLTF.